A single sample is the source of the 8 T cell receptor beta chains below, sequenced in a study of blood T cells in healthy people across ages. It was with a sample-barcoded 5' primer and a J-beta primer mix that a second PCR of roughly 7 to 12 cycles was run. Each CDR3 protein gets one entry after TCRdb re-called the 5' RACE reads with MiXCR. Altogether some 1,500,000 distinct CDR3 sequences are present, 35% to 45% being singletons, with the ten largest covering over 3.5%. The sample comprised blood. These receptors all come from a woman in her late teens or twenties in good health.

The chain joins TRBV12-3 or TRBV12-4 to TRBJ2-7; 14 bases are shared with TRBD2. The CDR3 is 17 residues long. The ends lost 2 bases at V and 0 bases at J; junction bases unmatched: 3. The CDR3 is CASSLRGTSGSSYEQYF. In DNA, the CDR3 is TGTGCCAGCAGTTTACGGGGGACTAGCGGGAGCTCCTACGAGCAGTACTTC.

This clonotype showed up just a few times. The V and J genes are TRBV4-3 and TRBJ1-5; D unclear. CDR3 length equals 14 residues. The V gene lost 3 bases and the J gene lost 5 bases, with 11 bases spanning the gap. Germline V gene lookup returns CDR1 LGHNA and CDR2 YSLEER. CDR3 sequence: CASSHAGKDQPQHF. In DNA, the CDR3 is TGCGCCAGCAGCCACGCGGGCAAAGATCAGCCCCAGCATTTT.

V gene TRBV12-3 or TRBV12-4 combines with J gene TRBJ2-5; the match to TRBD1 covers 10 bases. J lost 5 bases, V lost 5 bases, and 5 bases had no gene match. The CDR3 sequence is 14 residues long. The CDR3 nucleotides are TGTGCCAGCAGTGTGGACAGGGGGTCTGAGACCCAGTACTTC. Amino acids: CASSVDRGSETQYF.

A single count supports this clonotype. A read error may produce the germline difference seen at one junction end. This chain links TRBV7-9 with TRBJ2-5; 10 bases fit TRBD1. The closer fit of TRBJ2-7 to the DNA end suggests the J call may be wrong. Germline V CDR1 and CDR2: SEHNR, FQNEAQ (reference sequence). This CDR3 region has 15 residues. The CDR3 here is CASSPPGQGSFEQYF. The CDR3 DNA sequence: TGTGCCAGCAGCCCACCGGGACAGGGGTCCTTCGAGCAGTACTTC.

This clonotype was seen more than once but under ten times. This chain joins TRBV21-1 and TRBJ2-7. TRBV21-1 has pseudogene status. CDR3 length: 15 amino acids. DNA of the CDR3: TGTGCCAGCAGCAAAGTTCAGGGGACCTCCTACGAGCAGTACTTC. This translates into CASSKVQGTSYEQYF.

The chain recombines TRBV7-9 with TRBJ2-2; D not certain. The CDR3 runs 15 residues. Per the germline V gene, CDR1 is SEHNR and CDR2 is FQNEAQ (reference sequence). V lost 8 bases and J lost 7, with 20 bases in between. CDR3: CASWSELQMNGELFF. The CDR3 bases are TGTGCCAGCTGGTCCGAATTACAGATGAACGGGGAGCTGTTTTTT.

V and J are TRBV6-5 and TRBJ1-3; 8 positions agree with TRBD1. CDR3 length equals 15 residues. After removal of 0 bases from V and 4 bases from J, the junction contained 2 bases not matched to a gene. The germline V gene encodes CDR1 MNHEY and CDR2 SVGAGI. In DNA, the CDR3 is TGTGCCAGCAGTTACTCGCAGGGGGCGGGAAACACCATATATTTT. Residues: CASSYSQGAGNTIYF.

The chain employs TRBV28 and TRBJ1-4; 12 bases match TRBD1. The CDR3 has 15 residues. Germline V gene sequence: CDR1 MDHEN, CDR2 SYDVKM. With 8 bases clipped from V and 6 bases from J, the junction kept 7 bases outside the gene matches. The CDR3 protein is CASRDRGLSDEKLFF. DNA for the CDR3: TGTGCCAGCCGGGACAGGGGGCTTAGTGATGAAAAACTGTTTTTT.